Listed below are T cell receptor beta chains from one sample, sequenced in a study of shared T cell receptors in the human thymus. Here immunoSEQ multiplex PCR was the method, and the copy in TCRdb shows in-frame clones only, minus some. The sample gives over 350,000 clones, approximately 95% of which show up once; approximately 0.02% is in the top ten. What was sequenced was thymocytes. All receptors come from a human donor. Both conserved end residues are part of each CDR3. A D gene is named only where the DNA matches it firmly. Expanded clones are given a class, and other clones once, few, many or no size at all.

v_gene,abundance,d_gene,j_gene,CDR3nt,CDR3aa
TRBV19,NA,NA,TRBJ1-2,TGTGCCAGTAGTAGAGCAGGGTATGGCTACACCTTC,CASSRAGYGYTF
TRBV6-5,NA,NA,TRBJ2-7,TGTGCCAGCAGTTACGTCGGGACCGCCCCAGCCTACGAGCAGTACTTC,CASSYVGTAPAYEQYF
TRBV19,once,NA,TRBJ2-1,TGTGCCAGTAGTATGTCAACCCTAACAGGTAGCTCCTACAATGAGCAGTTCTTC,CASSMSTLTGSSYNEQFF
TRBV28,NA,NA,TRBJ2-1,TGTGCCAGCAGTAGGGGGGAAGGGTTGAATGAGCAGTTCTTC,CASSRGEGLNEQFF
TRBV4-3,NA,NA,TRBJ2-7,TGCGCCAGCAGCCACCAATCGGGGGGCGGGACCTACGAGCAGTACTTC,CASSHQSGGGTYEQYF
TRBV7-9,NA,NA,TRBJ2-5,TGTGCCAGCAGCCCCACAAGGGGCCAAGAGACCCAGTACTTC,CASSPTRGQETQYF
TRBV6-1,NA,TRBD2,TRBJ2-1,TGTGCCAGTCAGCCTAGCGGGAGGTCCTACAATGAGCAGTTCTTC,CASQPSGRSYNEQFF
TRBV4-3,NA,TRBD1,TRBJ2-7,TGCGCCAGCAGCCAAGAAACTGCGGACAGGGATACCTACGAGCAGTACTTC,CASSQETADRDTYEQYF
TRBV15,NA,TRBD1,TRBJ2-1,TGTGCCACCAGCAGAGGGGACCCACAGGGGCTACGCTCCTACAATGAGCAGTTCTTC,CATSRGDPQGLRSYNEQFF
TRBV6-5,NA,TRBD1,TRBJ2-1,TGTGCCAGCAGGCACCGACAGGGACACAATGAGCAGTTCTTC,CASRHRQGHNEQFF
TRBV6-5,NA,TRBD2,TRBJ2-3,TGTGCCAGCAGATGGGGGACTAGCGGGATTCATACGCAGTATTTT,CASRWGTSGIHTQYF
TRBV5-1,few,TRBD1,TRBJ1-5,TGCGCCAGCAGGCCCGACAGGGATCAGCCCCAGCATTTT,CASRPDRDQPQHF
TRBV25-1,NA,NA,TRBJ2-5,TGTGCCAGCAGAGGACTAACCCAAGAGACCCAGTACTTC,CASRGLTQETQYF
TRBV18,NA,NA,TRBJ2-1,TGTGCCAGCTCACCACTGATACAGGGAGGGTTCAATGAGCAGTTCTTC,CASSPLIQGGFNEQFF
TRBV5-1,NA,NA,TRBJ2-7,TGCGCCAGCAGCTTGGCCGGAGGAGTCGAGCAGTACTTC,CASSLAGGVEQYF
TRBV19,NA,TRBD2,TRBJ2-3,TGTGCCAGTAGTCCCCGACTAGCCTGGGGCACAGATACGCAGTATTTT,CASSPRLAWGTDTQYF
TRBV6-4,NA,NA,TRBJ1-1,TGTGCCAGCAGGGAGGGGGGAAGGAACACTGAAGCTTTCTTT,CASREGGRNTEAFF
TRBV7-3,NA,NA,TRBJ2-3,TGTGCCAGCAGCACACAGCTAGGGAGAGATACGCAGTATTTT,CASSTQLGRDTQYF
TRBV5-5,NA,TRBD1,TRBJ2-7,TGTGCCAGCAGCTTTAGACAGGGGGCATGCGAGCAGTACTTC,CASSFRQGACEQYF
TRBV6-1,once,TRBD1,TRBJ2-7,TGTGCCAGCAGTGAAAGGGACAGGGTCATCCACGAGCAGTACTTC,CASSERDRVIHEQYF
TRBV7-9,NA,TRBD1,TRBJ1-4,TGTGCCAGCAGCTTCGGGGACAGGGCCATCGGTGGACTGTTTTTT,CASSFGDRAIGGLFF
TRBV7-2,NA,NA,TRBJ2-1,TGTGCCAGCAGCCCGGCCTTACGGGACAATGAGCAGTTCTTC,CASSPALRDNEQFF
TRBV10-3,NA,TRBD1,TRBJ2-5,TGTGCCATCAGGAGTGATGTAGGACAGGGTATCTCCAACCAAGAGACCCAGTACTTC,CAIRSDVGQGISNQETQYF